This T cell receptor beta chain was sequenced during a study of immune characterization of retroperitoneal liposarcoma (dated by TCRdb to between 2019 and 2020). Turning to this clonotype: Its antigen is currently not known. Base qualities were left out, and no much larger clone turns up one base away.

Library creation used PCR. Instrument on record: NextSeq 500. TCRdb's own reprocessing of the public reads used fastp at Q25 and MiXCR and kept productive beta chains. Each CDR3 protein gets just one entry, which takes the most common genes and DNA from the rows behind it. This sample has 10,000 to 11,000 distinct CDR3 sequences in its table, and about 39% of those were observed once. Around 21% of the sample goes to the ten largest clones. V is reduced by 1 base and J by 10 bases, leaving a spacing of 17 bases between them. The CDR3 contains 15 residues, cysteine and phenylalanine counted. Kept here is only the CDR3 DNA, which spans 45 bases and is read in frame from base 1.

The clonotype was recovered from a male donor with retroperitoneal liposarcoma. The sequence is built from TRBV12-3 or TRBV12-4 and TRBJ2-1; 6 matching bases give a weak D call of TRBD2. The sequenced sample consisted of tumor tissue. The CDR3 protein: CASSLEGGNSYEQFF. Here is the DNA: TGTGCCAGCAGTTTAGAGGGCGGGAACTCCTACGAGCAGTTCTTC.